The present T cell receptor beta chain was sequenced within a study of cytomegalovirus exposure and HLA in healthy donors. Study-wide context: Genotyping of 398 donors showed that about 84% belonged to the Caucasian-associated ancestry cluster.

When sampled, the donors appeared nominally healthy, though they likely had unrecorded immune exposures. PCR primers comprised 60 Vbeta and 13 Jbeta primers. Method: immunoSEQ multiplex PCR; TCRdb's copy keeps in-frame clones and lacks some. The sample data list 140,000 to 150,000 clones. The study, taken as a whole, reports: Listed as cytomegalovirus-associated were around 160 TCR beta chains. Per a prior analysis, the majority of TCR beta V segments were productive roughly 90% or roughly 30% of the time.

The CDR3 covers 14 residues. V was pared by 4 bases and J by 3 bases, with 11 bases between. Germline V gene data show CDR1 as SGHKS and CDR2 as YYEKEE (reference sequence). Comment on this clone: Its antigen is currently unknown.

The material sequenced was PBMCs. The chain combines TRBV5-5 with TRBJ1-5; no reliable D call. The source is a male donor in good health and CMV-seronegative. CDR3 sequence reads: CASSNQANNQPQHF. The CDR3, as DNA: TGTGCCAGCAGCAACCAGGCGAACAATCAGCCCCAGCATTTT.